The present T cell receptor beta chain was sequenced within a study of radiotherapy plus CTLA-4 blockade in lung cancer. On the study more broadly: Disease control was present in roughly 29% of patients, and objective responses in approximately 20%. General observations from the study: Dynamics of early blood T cell clones, together with interferon-beta, were reportedly the best predictors of response. Once radiotherapy plus ipilimumab had been given, TCR clones derived from tumor expanded in blood.

Generated by immunoSEQ multiplex PCR, the TCRdb table keeps only in-frame clones and is missing some. The data contain 110,000 or so clones, approximately 80% of them singletons. Germline values: CDR1 SGHRS, CDR2 YFSETQ. The CDR3 is made up of 16 amino acids. The V and J ends lost 0 bases and 6 bases respectively, with 16 bases between them. The sample holds a few counts of this clone. What it binds is unknown. This rearrangement joins TRBV5-1 to TRBJ2-1; TRBD2 might be the D (5 bases). This receptor was identified in a human donor with non-small cell lung cancer who had a partial response to radiotherapy plus ipilimumab. The material sequenced was peripheral blood, taken from a patient treated with radiotherapy plus ipilimumab. In nucleotides, the CDR3 is TGCGCCAGCAGCTTGGAGGAGCTACTAGGGAGCAATGAGCAGTTCTTC. Its translation: CASSLEELLGSNEQFF.